Included here is one T cell receptor beta chain sequence, with context. Adult donors, all healthy and HIV-negative, had no recent acute infections or vaccinations. The data are from a study of shared clonotypes between healthy human individuals. Trimming left V 0 bases short and J 4 bases short, with 14 bases between. The CDR3 length is 15 residues. Germline assignment: CDR1 GTSNPN and CDR2 SVGIG (reference sequence). How the authors handled the data: Owing to the provision of junction-only sequences devoid of quality scores by immunoSEQ, filtering differed. Sequencing was performed with immunoSEQ multiplex PCR; in TCRdb, only in-frame clones are kept and a portion is missing. V, J and clone size are taken as reported in that table, and D and trimming were inferred from the DNA itself. The table records 450,000 to 550,000 clones, 79% of them present only once.

This TCR was recovered from a woman aged 40-49 years in good health. Some clones in this sample may be carry-over from other donors' samples. Sequenced sample: PBMCs. V usage is TRBV30 and J usage is TRBJ2-3; D is possibly TRBD1 or TRBD2 (5 bases each). CDR3: CAWSVRGTGADTQYF. For the CDR3, the DNA is TGTGCCTGGAGTGTACGGGGAACAGGAGCAGATACGCAGTATTTT.